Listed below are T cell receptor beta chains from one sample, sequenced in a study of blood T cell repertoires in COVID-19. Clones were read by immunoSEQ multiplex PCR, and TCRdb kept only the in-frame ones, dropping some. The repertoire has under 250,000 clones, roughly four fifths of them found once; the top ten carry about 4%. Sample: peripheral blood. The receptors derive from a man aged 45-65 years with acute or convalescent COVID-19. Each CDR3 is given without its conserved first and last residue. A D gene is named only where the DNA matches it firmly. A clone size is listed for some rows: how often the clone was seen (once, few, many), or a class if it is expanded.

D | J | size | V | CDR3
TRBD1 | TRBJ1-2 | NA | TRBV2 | ASDRGGYGYT
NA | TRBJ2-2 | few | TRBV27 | ASSFGNTGELF
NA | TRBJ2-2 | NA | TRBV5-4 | ASSLEAGNTGELF
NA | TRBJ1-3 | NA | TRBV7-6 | ASSPVQGHSGNTIY
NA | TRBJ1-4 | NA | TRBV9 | ASSVAAWANEKLF
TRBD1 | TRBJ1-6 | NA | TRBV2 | AGLQGARANSPLH
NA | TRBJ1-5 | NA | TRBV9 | ASSAYRVGWPQH
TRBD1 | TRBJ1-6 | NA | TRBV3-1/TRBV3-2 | ASSRDRASSYNSPLH
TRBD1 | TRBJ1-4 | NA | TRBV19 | ASSNRDREEKLF
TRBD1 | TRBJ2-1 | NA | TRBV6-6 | ASSPPGGSYNEQF
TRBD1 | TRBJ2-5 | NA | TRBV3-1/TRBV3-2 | ASSQGTGGQETQY
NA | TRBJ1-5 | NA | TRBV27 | ASRGGGTSNQPQH
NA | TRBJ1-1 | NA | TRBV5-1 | ASSLQGVNEAF
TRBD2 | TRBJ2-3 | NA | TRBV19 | ASRTSGGDLSTDTQY
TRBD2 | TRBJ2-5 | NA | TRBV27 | ASSSPLAGGQETQY
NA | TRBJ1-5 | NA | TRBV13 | ASSLGERYNQPQH
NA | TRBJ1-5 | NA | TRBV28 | ASSLRRLDTNTNQPQH
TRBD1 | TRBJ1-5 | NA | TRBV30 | AWSWTGGGSQPQH
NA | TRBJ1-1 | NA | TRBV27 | ASSLDVGNTEAF
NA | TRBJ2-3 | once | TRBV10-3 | AITGSGDADTQY
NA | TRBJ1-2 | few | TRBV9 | ASSAPKGGAYYGYT
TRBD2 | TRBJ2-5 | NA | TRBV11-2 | ASSLGTSAQETQY
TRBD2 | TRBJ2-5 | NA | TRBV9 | ASSVEERGGLETQY
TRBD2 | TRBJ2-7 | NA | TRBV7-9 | ASSLDQTAGGYYEQY
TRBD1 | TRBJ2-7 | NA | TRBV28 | ASSTGGTVEQY
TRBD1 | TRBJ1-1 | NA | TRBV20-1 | SAGTAAF
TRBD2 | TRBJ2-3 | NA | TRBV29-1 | SVITSGRTDTQY
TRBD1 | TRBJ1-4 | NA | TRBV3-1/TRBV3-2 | ASSQAGGGEKLF
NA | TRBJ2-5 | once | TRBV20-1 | SASYTGRVQETQY
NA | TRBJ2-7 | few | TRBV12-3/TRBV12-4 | ASSSFDEQY
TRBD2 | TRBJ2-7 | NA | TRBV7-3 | ASSLEGLAPYEQY
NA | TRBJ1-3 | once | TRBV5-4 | ASSRTGTGNTIY
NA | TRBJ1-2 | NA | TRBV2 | ASSAAVTNYGYT
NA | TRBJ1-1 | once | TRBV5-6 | ASSQTGEMMNTEAF
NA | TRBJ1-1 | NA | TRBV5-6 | ASSFRDTNTEAF
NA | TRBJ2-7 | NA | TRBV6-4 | ASSQAGQY
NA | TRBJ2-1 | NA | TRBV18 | ASSPLGADYNEQF
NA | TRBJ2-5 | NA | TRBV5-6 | ASSDDSRQETQY
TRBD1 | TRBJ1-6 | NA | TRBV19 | ASSPGGGLNSPLH
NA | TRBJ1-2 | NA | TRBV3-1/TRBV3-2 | ASRATGTSGGYT
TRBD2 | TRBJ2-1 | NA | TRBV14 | ASSQVGRGGVNEQF
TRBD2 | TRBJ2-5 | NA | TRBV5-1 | ASSPAAGTSTETQY